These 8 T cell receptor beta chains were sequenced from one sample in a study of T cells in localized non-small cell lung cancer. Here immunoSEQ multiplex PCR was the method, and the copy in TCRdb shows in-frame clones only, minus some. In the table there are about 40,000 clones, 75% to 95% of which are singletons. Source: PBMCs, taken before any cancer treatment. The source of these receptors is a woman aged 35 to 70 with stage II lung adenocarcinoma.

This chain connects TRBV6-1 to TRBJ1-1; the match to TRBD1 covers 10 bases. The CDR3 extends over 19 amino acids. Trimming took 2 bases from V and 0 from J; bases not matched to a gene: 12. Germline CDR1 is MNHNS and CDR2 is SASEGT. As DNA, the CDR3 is TGTGCCAGCAGTGAATGGGGTCCGGGACAGGGGCCTCTGAACACTGAAGCTTTCTTT. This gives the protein CASSEWGPGQGPLNTEAFF.

CDR3 DNA sequence: TGTGCCAGTAGTCCCGCGAGGGCCTACGAGCAGTACTTC. This codes for CASSPARAYEQYF. This chain uses TRBV19 with TRBJ2-7, with D possibly matching TRBD2 (5 bases). Looked up from germline, CDR1 is LNHDA and CDR2 is SQIVND (reference sequence). The CDR3 consists of 13 residues. V lost 5 bases to trimming and J lost 2 bases, with 10 bases between them.

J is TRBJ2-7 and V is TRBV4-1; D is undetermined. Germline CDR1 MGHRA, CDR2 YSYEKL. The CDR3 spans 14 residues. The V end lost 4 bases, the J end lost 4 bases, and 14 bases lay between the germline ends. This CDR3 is CASSRGVGSYEQYF. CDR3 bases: TGCGCCAGCAGCCGGGGTGTGGGGTCTTACGAGCAGTACTTC.

CDR3 region: CASSIEDYSYNEQFF. CDR3 in DNA: TGTGCCAGTAGTATAGAAGATTACTCCTACAATGAGCAGTTCTTC. The genes are TRBV19 and TRBJ2-1; D is undetermined. The CDR3 runs to 15 residues. CDR1 and CDR2 (germline): LNHDA, SQIVND (reference sequence). V shed 0 bases and J shed 0 bases, with 6 bases lying between them.

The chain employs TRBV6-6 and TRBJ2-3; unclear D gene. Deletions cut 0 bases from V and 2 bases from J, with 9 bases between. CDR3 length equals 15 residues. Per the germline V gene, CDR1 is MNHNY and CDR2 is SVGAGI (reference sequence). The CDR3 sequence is CASSYSNSATDTQYF. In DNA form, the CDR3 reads TGTGCCAGCAGTTACTCGAATTCCGCCACAGATACGCAGTATTTT.

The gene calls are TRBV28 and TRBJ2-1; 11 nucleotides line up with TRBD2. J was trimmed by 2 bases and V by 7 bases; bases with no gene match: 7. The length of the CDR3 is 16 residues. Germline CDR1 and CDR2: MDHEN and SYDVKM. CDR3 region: CASTSTSGDTYNEQFF. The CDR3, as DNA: TGTGCCAGCACCTCGACTAGCGGGGATACCTACAATGAGCAGTTCTTC.

This CDR3 reads CASSIERGTEAFF. The CDR3 DNA is TGTGCCAGTAGTATAGAACGAGGCACTGAAGCTTTCTTT. The rearrangement links TRBV19 to TRBJ1-1; no definite D call. With 0 bases removed from V and 4 bases from J, the gap between germline ends came to 6 bases. The CDR3 runs to 13 residues. Germline CDR1 reads LNHDA; CDR2 reads SQIVND (reference sequence).

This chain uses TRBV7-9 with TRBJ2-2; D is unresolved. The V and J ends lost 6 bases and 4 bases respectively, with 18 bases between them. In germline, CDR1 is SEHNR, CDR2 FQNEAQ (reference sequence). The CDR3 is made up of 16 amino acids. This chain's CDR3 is CASSTYGRSGTGELFF. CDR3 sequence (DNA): TGTGCCAGCAGTACTTACGGTCGCAGTGGCACCGGGGAGCTGTTTTTT.